Each of the 9 T cell receptor beta chains below was sequenced from the same sample in a study of beta chain features in type 1 diabetes. Sequenced material consisted of expressed TCRB transcripts (all of the isolated RNA was reverse transcribed). Generated by immunoSEQ multiplex PCR, the TCRdb table keeps only in-frame clones and is missing some. This sample yields about 240,000 clones, of which over 11% are seen a single time; roughly 0.019% belongs to the top ten. General study findings and limits: Moderate yet significant TCRB CDR3 shortening was seen in Type 1 diabetes patients in all four CD4+ subsets.

Their cognate antigens are unknown. The sequenced material came from naive CD4+ T cells from blood. The receptors stem from a man aged 30 to 45 with type 1 diabetes.

This chain joins TRBV6-1 and TRBJ2-5; 8 bases are shared with TRBD2. The germline V gene encodes CDR1 MNHNS and CDR2 SASEGT. CDR3 length equals 15 residues. The J segment lost 4 bases and the V segment lost 6 bases, leaving 10 bases of the junction unmatched. In DNA form, the CDR3 reads TGTGCCAGCAGCCCATCAGCGGGAGTTGGAGAGACCCAGTACTTC. It is translated as CASSPSAGVGETQYF.

This clone has only a few counts. The rearrangement uses TRBV10-3 and TRBJ2-5, with TRBD1 as a possible D gene (7 bases). The V end lost 6 bases, the J end lost 1 base, and 12 bases lay between the germline ends. The CDR3 runs 14 residues. CDR1 and CDR2 (germline): ENHRY, SYGVKD. CDR3 nucleotides: TGTGCCATCAGGGAGGGGGCTAGCCAAGAGACCCAGTACTTC. It specifies CAIREGASQETQYF.

This chain uses TRBV5-4 with TRBJ2-5; a possible D gene is TRBD1 (5 bases). Per the germline V gene, CDR1 is SGHNT and CDR2 is YYREEE (reference sequence). The CDR3 is 15 amino acids. Trimming cost V 4 bases and J 1 base, with 14 bases left between them. As DNA, the CDR3 is TGTGCCAGCAGCGTGCAGGGCGCAGGCCAAGAGACCCAGTACTTC. Protein sequence: CASSVQGAGQETQYF.

The chain recombines TRBV4-2 with TRBJ2-7, with 7 bases matching TRBD2. The V gene end was trimmed by 1 base and the J gene end by 2 bases; junction bases not matched to a gene: 8. The CDR3 runs 16 residues. The germline gives CDR1 LGHNA, CDR2 YNFKEQ. The CDR3 here is CASSQVGGRSAYEQYF. The CDR3 DNA reads TGTGCCAGCAGCCAAGTGGGCGGGAGAAGCGCCTACGAGCAGTACTTC.

This clone was counted only a few times. The chain carries TRBV18 and TRBJ2-1; TRBD2 matches 15 bases. The CDR3 is made up of 17 amino acids. Germline V gives CDR1 KGHSH, CDR2 LQKENI. V shed 3 bases, J shed 2 bases, and the junction held 2 bases outside the gene matches. The CDR3 sequence is CASSPRTSGGAYNEQFF. DNA for the CDR3: TGTGCCAGCTCACCCCGGACTAGCGGGGGGGCCTACAATGAGCAGTTCTTC.

The DNA for the CDR3 is TGCGCCAGCAGCTTGTCGGGGGACTACGAGCAGTACTTC. Residues: CASSLSGDYEQYF. This chain links TRBV5-1 with TRBJ2-7, with TRBD2 as a possible D gene (6 bases). V lost 1 base and J 3 bases, leaving 8 bases between the germline ends. The CDR3 has 13 residues. CDR1 SGHRS and CDR2 YFSETQ come from the germline V gene.

The chain combines TRBV29-1 with TRBJ2-7; TRBD2 might be the D (6 bases). This CDR3 spans 14 amino acids. Germline V gene lookup returns CDR1 SQVTM and CDR2 ANQGSEA. V lost 7 bases to trimming and J lost 1 base, with 17 bases between them. The CDR3 loop reads CSARRGAGSYEQYF. CDR3 bases: TGCAGCGCCCGCCGAGGGGCGGGGTCCTACGAGCAGTACTTC.

The chain employs TRBV6-1 and TRBJ2-2; D possibly corresponds to TRBD1 (5 bases). Trimming took 6 bases from V and 6 from J, leaving 17 bases between them. This CDR3 has 15 amino acids. Germline values: CDR1 MNHNS, CDR2 SASEGT. Here the CDR3 reads CASSLGREMPGELFF. The CDR3 DNA is TGTGCCAGCAGCCTGGGCAGGGAAATGCCCGGGGAGCTGTTTTTT.

The CDR3 sequence is CASTLAGEVETQYF. The CDR3 DNA reads as TGTGCCAGCACCTTAGCGGGAGAAGTTGAGACCCAGTACTTC. The V call is TRBV5-4, the J call TRBJ2-5; 9 bases align to TRBD2. The CDR3 runs to 14 residues. Germline V lookup: CDR1 SGHNT, CDR2 YYREEE (reference sequence). The V gene end was trimmed by 6 bases and the J gene end by 5 bases; junction bases not matched to a gene: 8.